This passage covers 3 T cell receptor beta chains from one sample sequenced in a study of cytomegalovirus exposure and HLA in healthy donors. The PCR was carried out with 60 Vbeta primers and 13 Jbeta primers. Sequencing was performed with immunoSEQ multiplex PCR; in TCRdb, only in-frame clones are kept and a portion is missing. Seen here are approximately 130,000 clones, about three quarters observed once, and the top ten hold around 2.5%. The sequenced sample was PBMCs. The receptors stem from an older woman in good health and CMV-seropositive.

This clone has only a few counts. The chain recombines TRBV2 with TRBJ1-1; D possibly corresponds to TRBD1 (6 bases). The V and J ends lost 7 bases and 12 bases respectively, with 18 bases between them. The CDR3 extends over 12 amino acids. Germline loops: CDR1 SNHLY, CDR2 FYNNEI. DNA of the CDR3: TGTGCCAGCATTGGGACAAGTTCAATATCTTTCTTT. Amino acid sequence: CASIGTSSISFF. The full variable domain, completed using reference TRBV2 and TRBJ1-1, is EPEVTQTPSHQVTQMGQEVILRCVPISNHLYFYWYRQILGQKVEFLVSFYNNEISEKSEIFDDQFSVERPDGSNFTLKIRSTKLEDSAMYFCASIGTSSISFFGQGTRLTVV.

The CDR3 loop reads CASSQGGGRSAFF. In DNA form, the CDR3 reads TGTGCCAGCAGCCAGGGGGGAGGGAGGTCAGCTTTCTTT. This chain uses TRBV14 with TRBJ1-1; possible D gene TRBD1, 5 bases. V lost 3 bases to trimming and J lost 10 bases, with 15 bases between them. Germline V lookup: CDR1 SGHDN, CDR2 FVKESK. The CDR3 is 13 residues long.

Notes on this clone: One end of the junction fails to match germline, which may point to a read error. The CDR3 DNA follows: TGTTCCAGCAGCTTACTTCAGGGGGGAGGCTACACCTTC. Encoded protein: CSSSLLQGGGYTF. The chain links TRBV7-9 to TRBJ1-2; 7 bases are a match to TRBD1. The CDR3 covers 13 residues. Germline V gene data show CDR1 as SEHNR and CDR2 as FQNEAQ (reference sequence).